The subject of this entry is one T cell receptor beta chain. The data stem from a study of brain T cells in children with intractable seizures. Produced via immunoSEQ multiplex PCR; TCRdb's table is partial and in-frame only. The data contain approximately 110,000 clones, 85% to 95% of them seen just once; the ten biggest clones take up 3.5% to 4.5%. Pre-surgery treatment included at least one anti-epileptic drug. Germline V CDR1 and CDR2: MGHRA, YSYEKL. The V gene lost 1 base and the J gene lost 6 bases, with 21 bases spanning the gap. This CDR3 has 17 residues. This chain connects TRBV4-1 to TRBJ1-2; no firm D call. The TCR originated in a boy under two years old with hemimegalencephaly and intractable seizures. This specimen consisted of peripheral blood, obtained at surgery. The CDR3 bases are TGCGCCAGCAGCCAAGGGGTTTTGGGCGTCGGGCAGGATGGCTACACCTTC. Its protein product is CASSQGVLGVGQDGYTF.